This T cell receptor beta chain stems from a study of cytomegalovirus exposure and HLA in healthy donors. In the study overall: Around 200 million T cells yielded 100 million to 130 million unique TCR beta sequences, as an earlier analysis found.

Germline loops: CDR1 SGHAT, CDR2 FQNNGV. The CDR3 runs 16 residues. With V trimmed by 0 bases and J by 0 bases, 4 bases remained unmatched. This PCR relied on a set of 60 Vbeta primers and 13 Jbeta primers. Some clones are missing from TCRdb's copy, which holds only in-frame ones; the method was immunoSEQ multiplex PCR. The sample has about 190,000 clones; over 80% are singletons. This clonotype originated in a boy aged 2 to 10 in good health and CMV-seronegative. The sample taken for sequencing was PBMCs. The chain couples TRBV11-2 to TRBJ2-7, with 8 bases aligning to TRBD2. CDR3 sequence (DNA): TGTGCCAGCAGCTTAGATCTAACTAGCGGCTCCTACGAGCAGTACTTC. Amino acid sequence: CASSLDLTSGSYEQYF.